This passage covers 22 T cell receptor beta chains from one sample sequenced in a study of shared clonotypes between healthy human individuals (dated by TCRdb to between 2020 and 2021). The receptor library was made with the immunoSEQ multiplex PCR assay. TCRdb's version of the immuneACCESS table is confined to in-frame rearrangements and falls short of the full clone set. An unresolved V gene accounts for under half of the shortfall where checked; the remainder is of unknown origin. The sample table records more than 550,000 clones; around 70% of these occur just once. The ten largest clonotypes hold under 2% of the sample. The sample was memory CD4+ T cells sorted from blood. Interpreted using the paper, the cell subset or site label stands for: CD45RA-negative fraction. The receptors stem from a woman aged 25 to 45 in good health.

The chain links TRBV29-1 to TRBJ2-1; D is uncertain. This CDR3 spans 13 amino acids. V lost 1 base to trimming and J lost 6 bases, with 10 bases between them. Germline CDR1 reads SQVTM; CDR2 reads ANQGSEA. The CDR3 coding sequence is TGCAGCGTTGAAGGTACCAGGAGCAATGAGCAGTTCTTC. It translates to CSVEGTRSNEQFF.

The CDR3 here is CAKQRDTNTGELFF. The CDR3 DNA reads TGTGCTAAGCAGAGAGACACAAACACCGGGGAGCTGTTTTTT. The chain has TRBV7-9 and TRBJ2-2, with D unclear. The germline gives CDR1 SEHNR, CDR2 FQNEAQ (reference sequence). CDR3 length: 14 residues.

In its sample, this clone was seen a few times. The gene calls are TRBV18 and TRBJ2-7; D is uncertain. The CDR3 is made up of 16 amino acids. Germline V gene sequence: CDR1 KGHSH, CDR2 LQKENI. The V and J ends lost 0 bases and 0 bases respectively, with 12 bases between them. DNA for the CDR3: TGTGCCAGCTCACCACCGACCAACTCCCTCTCCTACGAGCAGTACTTC. The encoded protein is CASSPPTNSLSYEQYF.

This chain uses TRBV4-2 with TRBJ2-1; TRBD2 matches at 7 bases. V dropped 1 base and J dropped 5; count of bases not matched to a gene: 5. The CDR3 consists of 15 residues. Germline loops: CDR1 LGHNA, CDR2 YNFKEQ. The CDR3 loop is CASSQGAGANNEQFF. CDR3 coding DNA: TGTGCCAGCAGCCAAGGCGCGGGAGCTAACAATGAGCAGTTCTTC.

The chain combines TRBV9 with TRBJ2-1; tentatively, D is TRBD2 (5 bases). The CDR3 is 13 residues long. CDR1 is SGDLS and CDR2 is YYNGEE in the germline V gene. Trimming stripped 0 bases from V and 5 bases from J, with 6 bases between. The CDR3 loop reads CASSVAGNNEQFF. CDR3 bases: TGTGCCAGCAGCGTAGCGGGAAACAATGAGCAGTTCTTC.

The chain has TRBV2 and TRBJ2-5; D gene ambiguous. The germline V and J ends were trimmed by 7 bases and 0 bases, with 15 bases remaining between them. The germline CDR1 and CDR2 sequences are SNHLY and FYNNEI. This CDR3 has 15 residues. CDR3 loop: CASMRILIDQETQYF. In nucleotides, the CDR3 is TGTGCCAGCATGAGGATTTTGATCGACCAAGAGACCCAGTACTTC.

The rearrangement uses TRBV5-6 and TRBJ1-2, with 7 bases matching TRBD1. The CDR3 is 14 residues long. J was trimmed by 7 bases and V by 2 bases; bases with no gene match: 8. CDR1 and CDR2 (germline): SGHDT, YYEEEE. For the CDR3, the DNA is TGTGCCAGCAGCTTCGGTGAGGGGGCGAGTGGCTACACCTTC. Encoded protein: CASSFGEGASGYTF.

This clone was seen just once. DNA for the CDR3: TGTGCCAGTAGTGACGCCGGGACAGGGTGGAATGAAAAACTGTTTTTT. This translates into CASSDAGTGWNEKLFF. The rearrangement joins TRBV19 to TRBJ1-4, with 9 bases fitting TRBD1. Germline CDR1 and CDR2: LNHDA and SQIVND (reference sequence). This CDR3 has 16 residues. The V and J ends lost 5 bases and 5 bases, in that order; junction bases with no gene match: 9.

The chain is built from TRBV28 and TRBJ2-1; D gene uncertain. The V gene's germline CDR1 is MDHEN and CDR2 SYDVKM. Between the trimmed V and J ends, which lost 1 base and 4 bases, there was a span of 11 bases. The CDR3 runs to 15 residues. Here the CDR3 DNA reads TGTGCCAGCAGTTTATCCCTGACTGGTTACAATGAGCAGTTCTTC. Amino acids: CASSLSLTGYNEQFF.

J is TRBJ1-5 and V is TRBV19, with D unresolved. From germline, CDR1 is LNHDA and CDR2 SQIVND (reference sequence). The CDR3 is 14 residues long. V was clipped by 5 bases and J by 3 bases, with 11 bases between them. CDR3 in amino acids: CASSSGPLNQPQHF. CDR3 sequence (DNA): TGTGCCAGTAGTTCAGGTCCCCTCAATCAGCCCCAGCATTTT.

The chain couples TRBV7-6 to TRBJ2-2; D remains ambiguous. The CDR3 totals 12 residues. The germline gives CDR1 SGHVS, CDR2 FNYEAQ. V shed 2 bases and J shed 7 bases, with 5 bases lying between them. The CDR3: CASSLWVGELFF. CDR3 bases: TGTGCCAGCAGCTTATGGGTCGGGGAGCTGTTTTTT.

The CDR3 DNA reads TGTGCCATCAGTGCGGCAACTAGCGGCTACAATGAGCAGTTCTTC. Protein product: CAISAATSGYNEQFF. The chain links TRBV10-3 to TRBJ2-1, with TRBD2 matching over 8 bases. CDR1 is ENHRY and CDR2 is SYGVKD in the germline V gene. The CDR3 has 15 amino acids. The J segment lost 3 bases and the V segment lost 4 bases, leaving 5 bases of the junction unmatched.

The chain couples TRBV6-6 to TRBJ1-1; D remains unclear. CDR1 and CDR2 from the germline V gene are MNHNY and SVGAGI (reference sequence). V lost 2 bases, J lost 10 bases, and 8 bases lay in between. The CDR3 is made up of 11 amino acids. CDR3 in DNA: TGTGCCAGCAGTTACATTGGTTTAGCTTTCTTT. Its protein is CASSYIGLAFF.

This clone occurred once. The rearrangement joins TRBV5-1 to TRBJ2-7; D perhaps matches TRBD2 (6 bases). The V end lost 3 bases, the J end lost 2 bases, and 15 bases lay between the germline ends. CDR3 length: 15 amino acids. Germline CDR1 reads SGHRS; CDR2 reads YFSETQ. This CDR3 reads CASSSPDLATYEQYF. The CDR3, as DNA: TGCGCCAGCAGCTCCCCGGATCTAGCGACCTACGAGCAGTACTTC.

This clone has more than one count but fewer than ten. The chain couples TRBV5-1 to TRBJ1-4, with D possibly matching TRBD1 (5 bases). The germline gives CDR1 SGHRS, CDR2 YFSETQ. This CDR3 spans 14 amino acids. The V and J ends lost 4 bases and 4 bases respectively, with 11 bases between them. This CDR3 is CASSTGLGNEKLFF. Here the CDR3 DNA reads TGCGCCAGCAGCACAGGACTGGGTAATGAAAAACTGTTTTTT.

This sequence joins TRBV9 and TRBJ2-2; 8 nucleotides match TRBD2. V shed 5 bases and J 0 bases; nucleotides not matched to a gene: 9. CDR1 and CDR2 from the germline V gene are SGDLS and YYNGEE. This CDR3 is built from 17 residues. The DNA for the CDR3 is TGTGCCAGCAGTCTAGGTAGCGGGACTACGAACACCGGGGAGCTGTTTTTT. The encoded protein is CASSLGSGTTNTGELFF.

Note on this clone: The same CDR3 also results from other DNA sequences found in this sample. The V and J genes are TRBV5-1 and TRBJ2-1; TRBD2 is a possible D gene (5 bases). In germline, CDR1 is SGHRS, CDR2 YFSETQ. Trimming removed 5 bases at V and 1 base at J, with 7 bases between. The CDR3 length is 13 residues. The CDR3 DNA follows: TGCGCCAGCAGGGAGGCGTCCTACAATGAGCAGTTCTTC. Translating gives CASREASYNEQFF. Combining the CDR3 with reference TRBV5-1 and TRBJ2-1 gives the whole variable domain KAGVTQTPRYLIKTRGQQVTLSCSPISGHRSVSWYQQTPGQGLQFLFEYFSETQRNKGNFPGRFSGRQFSNSRSEMNVSTLELGDSALYLCASREASYNEQFFGPGTRLTVL.

Only a few counts were recorded for this clone. The rearrangement joins TRBV7-6 to TRBJ1-3; D gene unclear. The V gene's germline CDR1 is SGHVS and CDR2 FNYEAQ. The CDR3 runs 13 residues. Trimming cost V 3 bases and J 9 bases, with 12 bases left between them. CDR3 region: CASSFLGERTIYF. CDR3 coding DNA: TGTGCCAGCAGCTTTCTTGGGGAACGCACCATATATTTT.

The chain carries TRBV5-1 and TRBJ1-2, with TRBD1 matching 7 bases. V lost 4 bases to trimming and J lost 8 bases; unmatched junction nucleotides: 14. CDR1 is SGHRS, CDR2 YFSETQ, per germline. The CDR3 is 15 residues long. The CDR3 sequence is CASSLRQGGSGGYTF. CDR3 in DNA: TGCGCCAGCAGCCTACGACAGGGCGGCTCTGGAGGCTACACCTTC.

The rearrangement joins TRBV6-1 to TRBJ1-1; D possibly corresponds to TRBD1 (6 bases). The V gene's germline CDR1 is MNHNS and CDR2 SASEGT. CDR3 length equals 15 residues. The ends were cut back, 7 bases at V and 5 bases at J, with 20 bases in the middle. Here the CDR3 DNA reads TGTGCCAGCACGGAACTGGGGGGCGGGAAAACTGAAGCTTTCTTT. It specifies CASTELGGGKTEAFF.

This clone was seen more than once but under ten times. The V call is TRBV6-6, the J call TRBJ1-1; D is ambiguous. From germline, CDR1 is MNHNY and CDR2 SVGAGI (reference sequence). The CDR3 length is 14 residues. V lost 2 bases to trimming and J lost 1 base, with 8 bases between them. CDR3 nucleotides: TGTGCCAGCAGTTACCTCGAAACGAACACTGAAGCTTTCTTT. This encodes CASSYLETNTEAFF.

V is TRBV7-3 and J is TRBJ2-1, with 7 bases that match TRBD1. CDR3 length equals 15 residues. V gave up 4 bases and J gave up 6 bases; unmatched junction bases: 9. The germline V gene has CDR1 SGHTA and CDR2 FQGTGA. In DNA, the CDR3 is TGTGCCAGCAGCTCAACAGGGGAGAGAAGCAATGAGCAGTTCTTC. It yields the protein CASSSTGERSNEQFF.